This TCR beta chain was documented in a study of glioma-infiltrating T cells. Amplification of TCR alpha and beta CDR3 regions from RNA used iRepertoire nested multiplex PCR. MiXCR, run by TCRdb on the multiplex PCR reads, gives a single entry per CDR3 protein. The sample holds around 350,000 distinct CDR3 sequences, less than 50% seen once. The germline CDR1 and CDR2 sequences are MGHDK and SYGVNS. CDR3 length: 13 residues. V was clipped by 2 bases and J by 8 bases, with 9 bases between them. The TCR originated in a human donor with low-grade glioma or glioblastoma, undergoing nonglioma brain surgery, or in good health (not recorded which). Sequenced input: glioma tissue, nonneoplastic brain tissue, or PBMCs (not recorded which). The chain couples TRBV25-1 to TRBJ2-2; perhaps TRBD2 as D (6 bases). The CDR3: CASSEGGGGELFF. CDR3 DNA: TGTGCCAGCAGTGAAGGGGGAGGTGGGGAGCTGTTTTTT.